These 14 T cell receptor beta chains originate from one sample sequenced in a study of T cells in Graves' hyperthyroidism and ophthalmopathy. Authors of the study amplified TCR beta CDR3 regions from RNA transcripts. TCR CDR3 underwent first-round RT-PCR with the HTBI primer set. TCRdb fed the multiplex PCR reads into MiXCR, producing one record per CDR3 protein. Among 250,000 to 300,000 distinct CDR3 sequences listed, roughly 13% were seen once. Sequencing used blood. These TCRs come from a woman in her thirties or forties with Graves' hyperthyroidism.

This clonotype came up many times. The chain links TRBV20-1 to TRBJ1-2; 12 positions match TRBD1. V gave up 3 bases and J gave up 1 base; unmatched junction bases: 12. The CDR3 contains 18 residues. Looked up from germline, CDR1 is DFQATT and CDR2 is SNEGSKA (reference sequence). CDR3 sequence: CSARGTGGLFEYNYGYTF. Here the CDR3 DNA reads TGCAGTGCTAGGGGGACAGGGGGCTTATTTGAGTATAACTATGGCTACACCTTC.

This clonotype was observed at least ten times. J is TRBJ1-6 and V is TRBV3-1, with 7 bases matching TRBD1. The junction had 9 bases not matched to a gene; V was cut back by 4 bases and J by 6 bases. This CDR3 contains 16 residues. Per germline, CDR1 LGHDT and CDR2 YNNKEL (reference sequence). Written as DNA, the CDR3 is TGTGCCAGCAGCCCCCAGGCGACAGGGATTAATTCACCCCTCCACTTT. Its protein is CASSPQATGINSPLHF.

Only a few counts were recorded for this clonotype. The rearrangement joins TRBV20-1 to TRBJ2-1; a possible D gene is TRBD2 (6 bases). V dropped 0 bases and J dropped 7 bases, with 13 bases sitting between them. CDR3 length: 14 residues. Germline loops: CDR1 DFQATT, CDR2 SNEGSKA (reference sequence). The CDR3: CSARDGTLGNEQFF. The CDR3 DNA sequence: TGCAGTGCTAGAGACGGGACTCTGGGGAATGAGCAGTTCTTC.

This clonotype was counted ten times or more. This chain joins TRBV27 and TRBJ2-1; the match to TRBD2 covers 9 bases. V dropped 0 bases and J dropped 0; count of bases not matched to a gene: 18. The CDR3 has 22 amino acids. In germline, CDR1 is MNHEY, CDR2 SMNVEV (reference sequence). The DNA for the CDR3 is TGTGCCAGCAGTTTATCGTTCCCGAGGGGGAGGACTAGCGTAAGCTCCTACAATGAGCAGTTCTTC. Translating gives CASSLSFPRGRTSVSSYNEQFF.

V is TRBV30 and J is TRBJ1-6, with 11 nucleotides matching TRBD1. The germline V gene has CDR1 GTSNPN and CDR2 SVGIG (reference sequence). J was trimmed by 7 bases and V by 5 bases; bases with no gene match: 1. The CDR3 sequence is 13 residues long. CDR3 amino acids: CAWRTGGNSPLHF. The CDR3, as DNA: TGTGCCTGGCGGACAGGGGGCAATTCACCCCTCCACTTT.

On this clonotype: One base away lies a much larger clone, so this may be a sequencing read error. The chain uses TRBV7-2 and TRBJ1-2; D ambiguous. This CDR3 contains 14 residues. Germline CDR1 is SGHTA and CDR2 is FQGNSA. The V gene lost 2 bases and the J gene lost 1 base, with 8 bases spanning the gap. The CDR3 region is CASSLHSHNYGYTF. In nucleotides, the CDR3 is TGTGCCAGCAGCTTACACAGCCATAACTATGGCTACACCTTC.

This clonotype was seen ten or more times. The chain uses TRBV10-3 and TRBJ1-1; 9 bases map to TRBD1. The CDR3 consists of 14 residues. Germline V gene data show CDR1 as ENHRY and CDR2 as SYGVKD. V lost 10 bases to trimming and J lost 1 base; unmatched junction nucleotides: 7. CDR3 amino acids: CATLDRGGNTEAFF. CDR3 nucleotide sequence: TGTGCCACTCTGGACAGGGGCGGGAACACTGAAGCTTTCTTT.

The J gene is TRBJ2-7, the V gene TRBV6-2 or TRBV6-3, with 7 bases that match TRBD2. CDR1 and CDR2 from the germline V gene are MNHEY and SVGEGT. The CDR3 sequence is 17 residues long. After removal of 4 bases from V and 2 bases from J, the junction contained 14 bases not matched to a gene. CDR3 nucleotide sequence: TGTGCCAGCAGTTCAGATAGGACTAGTCTCTCCCCCTACGAGCAGTACTTC. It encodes CASSSDRTSLSPYEQYF.

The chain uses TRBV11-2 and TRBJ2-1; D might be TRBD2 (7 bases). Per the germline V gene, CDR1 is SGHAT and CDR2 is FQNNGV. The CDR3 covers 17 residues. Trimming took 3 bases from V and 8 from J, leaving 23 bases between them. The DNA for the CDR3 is TGTGCCAGCAGCTTGGATGGGGGTCGCGGGGGCAGGGATGAGCAGTTCTTC. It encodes CASSLDGGRGGRDEQFF.

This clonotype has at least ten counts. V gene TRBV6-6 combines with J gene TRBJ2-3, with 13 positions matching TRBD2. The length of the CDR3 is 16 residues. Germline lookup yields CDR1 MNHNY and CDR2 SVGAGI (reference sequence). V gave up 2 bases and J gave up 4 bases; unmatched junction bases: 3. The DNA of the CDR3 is TGTGCCAGCAGTTACCTACTAGCGGGAGGGCCAGATACGCAGTATTTT. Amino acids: CASSYLLAGGPDTQYF.

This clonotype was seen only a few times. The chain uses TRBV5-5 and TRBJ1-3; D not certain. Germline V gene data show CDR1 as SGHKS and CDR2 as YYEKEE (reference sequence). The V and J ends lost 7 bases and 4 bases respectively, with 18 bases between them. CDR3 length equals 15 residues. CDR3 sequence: CASVRAPGGGNTIYF. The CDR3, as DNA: TGTGCCAGCGTTCGGGCTCCCGGCGGGGGAAACACCATATATTTT. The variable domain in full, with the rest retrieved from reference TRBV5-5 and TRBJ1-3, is DAGVTQSPTHLIKTRGQQVTLRCSPISGHKSVSWYQQVLGQGPQFIFQYYEKEERGRGNFPDRFSARQFPNYSSELNVNALLLGDSALYLCASVRAPGGGNTIYFGEGSWLTVV.

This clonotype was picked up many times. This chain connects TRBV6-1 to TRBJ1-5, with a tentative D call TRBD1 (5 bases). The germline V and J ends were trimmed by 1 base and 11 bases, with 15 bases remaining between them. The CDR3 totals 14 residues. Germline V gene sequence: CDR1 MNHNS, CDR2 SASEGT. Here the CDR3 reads CASSEEHRRGTQHF. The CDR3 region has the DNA TGTGCCAGCAGTGAAGAACATAGGAGGGGAACCCAGCATTTT.

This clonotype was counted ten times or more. Written as DNA, the CDR3 is TGTGCCAGCACCCCTCTTGGGGCAGGGGGGCCCAATCAGCCCCAGCATTTT. Translating it yields CASTPLGAGGPNQPQHF. The chain joins TRBV7-9 to TRBJ1-5, with 7 bases lining up with TRBD1. This CDR3 has 17 amino acids. Trimming took 7 bases from V and 3 from J; bases not matched to a gene: 15. The germline V gene has CDR1 SEHNR and CDR2 FQNEAQ (reference sequence).

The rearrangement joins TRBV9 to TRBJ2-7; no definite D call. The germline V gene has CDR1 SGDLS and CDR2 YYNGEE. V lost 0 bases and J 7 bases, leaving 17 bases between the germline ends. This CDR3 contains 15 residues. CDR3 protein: CASSVASYPTGEQYF. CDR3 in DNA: TGTGCCAGCAGCGTAGCTTCCTATCCGACTGGGGAGCAGTACTTC.